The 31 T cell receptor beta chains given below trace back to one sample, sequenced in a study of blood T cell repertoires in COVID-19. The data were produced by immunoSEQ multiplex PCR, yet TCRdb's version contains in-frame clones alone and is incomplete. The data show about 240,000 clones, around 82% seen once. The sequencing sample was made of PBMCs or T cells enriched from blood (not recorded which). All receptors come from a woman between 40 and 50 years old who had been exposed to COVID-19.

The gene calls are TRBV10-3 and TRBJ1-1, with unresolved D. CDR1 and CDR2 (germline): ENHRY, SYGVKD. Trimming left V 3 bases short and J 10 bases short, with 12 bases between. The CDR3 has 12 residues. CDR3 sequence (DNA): TGTGCCATCAGTGAAGAGTTGAGGGTAGCTTTCTTT. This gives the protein CAISEELRVAFF.

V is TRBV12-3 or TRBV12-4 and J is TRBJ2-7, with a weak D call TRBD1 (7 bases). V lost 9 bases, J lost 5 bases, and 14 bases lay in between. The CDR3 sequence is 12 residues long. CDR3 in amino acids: CASGGQGDEQYF. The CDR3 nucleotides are TGTGCCAGTGGGGGGCAGGGGGACGAGCAGTACTTC.

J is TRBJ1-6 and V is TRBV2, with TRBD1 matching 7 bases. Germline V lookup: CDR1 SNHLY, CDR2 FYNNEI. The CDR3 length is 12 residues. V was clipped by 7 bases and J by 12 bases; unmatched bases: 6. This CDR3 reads CASTPQGGPLHF. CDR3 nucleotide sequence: TGTGCCAGCACCCCCCAGGGGGGACCCCTCCACTTT. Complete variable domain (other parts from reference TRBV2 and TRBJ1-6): EPEVTQTPSHQVTQMGQEVILRCVPISNHLYFYWYRQILGQKVEFLVSFYNNEISEKSEIFDDQFSVERPDGSNFTLKIRSTKLEDSAMYFCASTPQGGPLHFGNGTRLTVT.

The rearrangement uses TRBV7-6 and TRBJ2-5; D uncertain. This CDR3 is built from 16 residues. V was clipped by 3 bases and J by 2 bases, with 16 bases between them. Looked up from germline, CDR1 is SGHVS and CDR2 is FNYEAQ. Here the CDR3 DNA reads TGTGCCAGCAGCTTCAATCCCCGGGTGCCTCAAGAGACCCAGTACTTC. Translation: CASSFNPRVPQETQYF.

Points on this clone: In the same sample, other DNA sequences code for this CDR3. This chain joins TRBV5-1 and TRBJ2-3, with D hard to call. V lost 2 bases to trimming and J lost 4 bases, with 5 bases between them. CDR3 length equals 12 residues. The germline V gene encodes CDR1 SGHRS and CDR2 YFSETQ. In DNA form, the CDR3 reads TGCGCCAGCAGCTTAGCTGCAGATACGCAGTATTTT. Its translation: CASSLAADTQYF.

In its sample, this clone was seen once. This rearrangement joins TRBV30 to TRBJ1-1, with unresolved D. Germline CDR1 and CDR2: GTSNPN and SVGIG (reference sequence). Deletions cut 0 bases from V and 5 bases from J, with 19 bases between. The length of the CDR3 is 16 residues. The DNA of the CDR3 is TGTGCCTGGAGTGTACGGCAGAACTCGGGGAGGACTGAAGCTTTCTTT. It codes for CAWSVRQNSGRTEAFF.

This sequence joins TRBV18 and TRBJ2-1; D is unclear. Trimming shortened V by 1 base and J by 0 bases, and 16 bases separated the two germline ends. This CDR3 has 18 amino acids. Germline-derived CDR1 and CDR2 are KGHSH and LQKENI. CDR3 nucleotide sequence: TGTGCCAGCTCACCACTACCGATGGCGCGGAACTCCTACAATGAGCAGTTCTTC. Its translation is CASSPLPMARNSYNEQFF.

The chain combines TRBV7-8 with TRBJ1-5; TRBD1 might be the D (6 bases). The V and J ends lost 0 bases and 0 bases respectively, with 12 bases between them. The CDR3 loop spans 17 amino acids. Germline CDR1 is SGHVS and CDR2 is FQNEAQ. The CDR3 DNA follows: TGTGCCAGCAGCTTAGCGGACAGTCATTTTAGCAATCAGCCCCAGCATTTT. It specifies CASSLADSHFSNQPQHF.

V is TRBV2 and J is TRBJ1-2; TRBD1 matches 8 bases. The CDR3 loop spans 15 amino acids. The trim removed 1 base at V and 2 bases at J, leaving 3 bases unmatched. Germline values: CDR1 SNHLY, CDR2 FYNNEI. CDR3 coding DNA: TGTGCCAGCAGTGAAGGCAGGGGGCGAAACTATGGCTACACCTTC. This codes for CASSEGRGRNYGYTF. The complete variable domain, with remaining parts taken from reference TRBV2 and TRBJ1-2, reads EPEVTQTPSHQVTQMGQEVILRCVPISNHLYFYWYRQILGQKVEFLVSFYNNEISEKSEIFDDQFSVERPDGSNFTLKIRSTKLEDSAMYFCASSEGRGRNYGYTFGSGTRLTVV.

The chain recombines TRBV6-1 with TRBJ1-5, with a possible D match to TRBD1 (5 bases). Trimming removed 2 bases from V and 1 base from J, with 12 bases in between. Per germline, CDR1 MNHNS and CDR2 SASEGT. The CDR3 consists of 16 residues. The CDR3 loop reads CASSESKTESNQPQHF. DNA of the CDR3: TGTGCCAGCAGTGAAAGTAAGACAGAAAGCAATCAGCCCCAGCATTTT.

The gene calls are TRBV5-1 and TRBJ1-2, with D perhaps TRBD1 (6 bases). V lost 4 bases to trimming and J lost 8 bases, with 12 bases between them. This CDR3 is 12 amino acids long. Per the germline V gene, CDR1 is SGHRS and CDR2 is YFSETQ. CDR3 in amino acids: CASSPGQPGYTF. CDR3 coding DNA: TGCGCCAGCAGCCCTGGACAGCCAGGCTACACCTTC. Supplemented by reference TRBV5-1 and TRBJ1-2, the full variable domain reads KAGVTQTPRYLIKTRGQQVTLSCSPISGHRSVSWYQQTPGQGLQFLFEYFSETQRNKGNFPGRFSGRQFSNSRSEMNVSTLELGDSALYLCASSPGQPGYTFGSGTRLTVV.

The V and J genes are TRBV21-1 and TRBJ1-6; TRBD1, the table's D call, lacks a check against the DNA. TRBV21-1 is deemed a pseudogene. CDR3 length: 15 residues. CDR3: CASSKRGTKKGPLHF. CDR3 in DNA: TGTGCCAGCAGCAAAAGAGGGACAAAAAAGGGACCCCTCCACTTT.

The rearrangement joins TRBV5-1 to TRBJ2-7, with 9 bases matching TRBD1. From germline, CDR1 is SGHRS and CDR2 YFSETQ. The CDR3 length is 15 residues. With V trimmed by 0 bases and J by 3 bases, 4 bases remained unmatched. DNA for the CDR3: TGCGCCAGCAGCTTGGCCCCGGACAGGGGCTACGAGCAGTACTTC. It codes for CASSLAPDRGYEQYF. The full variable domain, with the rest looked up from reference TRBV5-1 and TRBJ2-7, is KAGVTQTPRYLIKTRGQQVTLSCSPISGHRSVSWYQQTPGQGLQFLFEYFSETQRNKGNFPGRFSGRQFSNSRSEMNVSTLELGDSALYLCASSLAPDRGYEQYFGPGTRLTVT.

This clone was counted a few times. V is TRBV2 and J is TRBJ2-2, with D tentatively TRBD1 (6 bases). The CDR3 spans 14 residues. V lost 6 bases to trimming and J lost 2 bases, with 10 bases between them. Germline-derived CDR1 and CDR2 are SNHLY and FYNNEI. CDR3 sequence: CASREDRNTGELFF. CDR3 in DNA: TGTGCCAGCAGAGAGGACAGAAACACCGGGGAGCTGTTTTTT.

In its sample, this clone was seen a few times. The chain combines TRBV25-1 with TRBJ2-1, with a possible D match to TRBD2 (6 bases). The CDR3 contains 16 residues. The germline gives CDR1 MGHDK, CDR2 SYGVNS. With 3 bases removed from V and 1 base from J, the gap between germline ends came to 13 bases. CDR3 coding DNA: TGTGCCAGCAGTGATCTCTTAGCGGTTTCCTACAATGAGCAGTTCTTC. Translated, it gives CASSDLLAVSYNEQFF.

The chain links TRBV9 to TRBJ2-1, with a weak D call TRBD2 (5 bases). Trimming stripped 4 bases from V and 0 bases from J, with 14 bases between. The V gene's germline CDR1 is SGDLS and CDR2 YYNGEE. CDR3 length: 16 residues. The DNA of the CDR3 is TGTGCCAGCAGCCACTCAGCGGTGGGCTCCTACAATGAGCAGTTCTTC. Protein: CASSHSAVGSYNEQFF.

Here the CDR3 DNA reads TGTGCCTGGAGGAAAGACAGGGTCTCTGGAAACACCATATATTTT. This translates into CAWRKDRVSGNTIYF. The chain is built from TRBV30 and TRBJ1-3, with 7 bases aligning to TRBD1. Germline V CDR1 and CDR2: GTSNPN, SVGIG (reference sequence). The V segment lost 3 bases and the J segment 0 bases; nucleotides outside the gene matches: 5. This CDR3 has 15 residues.

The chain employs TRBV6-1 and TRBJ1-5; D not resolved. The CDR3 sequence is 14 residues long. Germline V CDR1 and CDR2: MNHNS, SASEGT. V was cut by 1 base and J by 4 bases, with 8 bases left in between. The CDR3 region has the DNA TGTGCCAGCAGTGAAGGGGCAGCTAATCAGCCCCAGCATTTT. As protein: CASSEGAANQPQHF.

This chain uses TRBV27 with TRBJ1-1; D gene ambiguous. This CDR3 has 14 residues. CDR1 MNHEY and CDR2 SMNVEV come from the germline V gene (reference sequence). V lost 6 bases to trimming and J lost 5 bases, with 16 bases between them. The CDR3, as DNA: TGTGCCAGCAGCCCCGGAGGGCGCCGAACTGAAGCTTTCTTT. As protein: CASSPGGRRTEAFF.

CDR3: CASSFSGPRPGTDTQYF. CDR3 bases: TGTGCCAGCAGCTTTAGCGGGCCCCGCCCGGGCACAGATACGCAGTATTTT. This sequence joins TRBV7-9 and TRBJ2-3, with 7 positions matching TRBD2. With 3 bases clipped from V and 1 base from J, the junction kept 10 bases outside the gene matches. Germline V gene data show CDR1 as SEHNR and CDR2 as FQNEAQ (reference sequence). CDR3 length: 17 amino acids.

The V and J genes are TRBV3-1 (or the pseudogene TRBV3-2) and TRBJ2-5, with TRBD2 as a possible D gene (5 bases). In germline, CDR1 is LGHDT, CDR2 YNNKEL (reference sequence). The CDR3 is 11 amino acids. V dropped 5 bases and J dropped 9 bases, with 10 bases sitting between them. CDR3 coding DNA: TGTGCCAGCAGCTCACAGAGGGCCCAGTACTTC. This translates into CASSSQRAQYF.

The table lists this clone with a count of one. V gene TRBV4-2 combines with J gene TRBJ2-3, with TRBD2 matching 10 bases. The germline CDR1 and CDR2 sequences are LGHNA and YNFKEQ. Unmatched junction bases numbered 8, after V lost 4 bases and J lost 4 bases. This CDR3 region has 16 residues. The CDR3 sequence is CASSRRLAGEADTQYF. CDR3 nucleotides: TGTGCCAGCAGCCGGCGGCTAGCGGGGGAGGCAGATACGCAGTATTTT.

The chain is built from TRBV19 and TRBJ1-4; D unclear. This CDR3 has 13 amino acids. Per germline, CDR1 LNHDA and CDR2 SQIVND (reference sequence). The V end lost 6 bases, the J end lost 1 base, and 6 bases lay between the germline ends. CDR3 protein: CASRNRTNEKLFF. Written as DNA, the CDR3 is TGTGCCAGTAGGAACAGAACTAATGAAAAACTGTTTTTT.

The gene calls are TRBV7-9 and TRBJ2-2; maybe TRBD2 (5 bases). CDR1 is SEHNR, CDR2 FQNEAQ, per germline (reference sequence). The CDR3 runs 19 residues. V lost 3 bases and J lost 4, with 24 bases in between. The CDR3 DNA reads TGTGCCAGCAGCTTCACCCAATGGAGGTATGGAGAACCCACCGGGGAGCTGTTTTTT. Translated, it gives CASSFTQWRYGEPTGELFF. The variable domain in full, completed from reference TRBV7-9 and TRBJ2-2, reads DTGVSQNPRHKITKRGQNVTFRCDPISEHNRLYWYRQTLGQGPEFLTYFQNEAQLEKSRLLSDRFSAERPKGSFSTLEIQRTEQGDSAMYLCASSFTQWRYGEPTGELFFGEGSRLTVL.

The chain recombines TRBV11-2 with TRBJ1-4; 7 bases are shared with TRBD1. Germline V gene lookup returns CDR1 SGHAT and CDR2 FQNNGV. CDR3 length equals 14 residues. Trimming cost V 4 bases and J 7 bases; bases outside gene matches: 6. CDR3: CASSSQGVSEKLFF. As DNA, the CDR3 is TGTGCCAGCAGCTCGCAGGGGGTATCTGAAAAACTGTTTTTT.

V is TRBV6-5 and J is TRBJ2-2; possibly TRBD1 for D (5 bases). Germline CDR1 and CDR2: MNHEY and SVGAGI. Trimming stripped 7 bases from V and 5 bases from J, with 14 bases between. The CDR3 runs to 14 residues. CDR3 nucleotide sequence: TGTGCCAGCACCCCTGGACACAATACCGGGGAGCTGTTTTTT. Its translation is CASTPGHNTGELFF.

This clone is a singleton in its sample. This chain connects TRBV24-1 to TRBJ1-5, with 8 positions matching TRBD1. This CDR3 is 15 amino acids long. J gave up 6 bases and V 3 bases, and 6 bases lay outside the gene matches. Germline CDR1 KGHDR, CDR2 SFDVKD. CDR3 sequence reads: CATSDGQGVGQPQHF. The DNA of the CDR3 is TGTGCCACCAGTGATGGACAGGGAGTTGGTCAGCCCCAGCATTTT.

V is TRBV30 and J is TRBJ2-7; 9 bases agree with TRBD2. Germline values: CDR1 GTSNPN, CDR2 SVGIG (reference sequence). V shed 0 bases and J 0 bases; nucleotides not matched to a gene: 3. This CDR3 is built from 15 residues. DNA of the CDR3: TGTGCCTGGAGTGTAGGCGGGGGGGGCTCCTACGAGCAGTACTTC. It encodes CAWSVGGGGSYEQYF.

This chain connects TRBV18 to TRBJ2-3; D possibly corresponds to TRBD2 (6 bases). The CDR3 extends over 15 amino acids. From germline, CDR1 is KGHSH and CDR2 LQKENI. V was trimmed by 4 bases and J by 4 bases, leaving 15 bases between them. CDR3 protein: CASSRGDVRADTQYF. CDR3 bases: TGTGCCAGCTCACGGGGGGACGTCCGCGCAGATACGCAGTATTTT.

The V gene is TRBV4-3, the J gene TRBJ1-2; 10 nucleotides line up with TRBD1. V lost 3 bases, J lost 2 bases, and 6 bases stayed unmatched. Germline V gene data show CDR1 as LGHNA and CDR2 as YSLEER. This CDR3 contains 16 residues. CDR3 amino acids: CASSQATGGLNYGYTF. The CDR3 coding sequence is TGCGCCAGCAGCCAGGCGACAGGGGGCTTAAACTATGGCTACACCTTC.

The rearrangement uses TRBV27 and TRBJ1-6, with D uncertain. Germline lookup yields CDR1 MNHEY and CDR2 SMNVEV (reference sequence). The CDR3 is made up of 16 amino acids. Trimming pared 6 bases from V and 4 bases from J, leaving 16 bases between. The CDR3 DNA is TGTGCCAGCAGCCCATTCCGCGGAGTTTATAATTCACCCCTCCACTTT. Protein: CASSPFRGVYNSPLHF.